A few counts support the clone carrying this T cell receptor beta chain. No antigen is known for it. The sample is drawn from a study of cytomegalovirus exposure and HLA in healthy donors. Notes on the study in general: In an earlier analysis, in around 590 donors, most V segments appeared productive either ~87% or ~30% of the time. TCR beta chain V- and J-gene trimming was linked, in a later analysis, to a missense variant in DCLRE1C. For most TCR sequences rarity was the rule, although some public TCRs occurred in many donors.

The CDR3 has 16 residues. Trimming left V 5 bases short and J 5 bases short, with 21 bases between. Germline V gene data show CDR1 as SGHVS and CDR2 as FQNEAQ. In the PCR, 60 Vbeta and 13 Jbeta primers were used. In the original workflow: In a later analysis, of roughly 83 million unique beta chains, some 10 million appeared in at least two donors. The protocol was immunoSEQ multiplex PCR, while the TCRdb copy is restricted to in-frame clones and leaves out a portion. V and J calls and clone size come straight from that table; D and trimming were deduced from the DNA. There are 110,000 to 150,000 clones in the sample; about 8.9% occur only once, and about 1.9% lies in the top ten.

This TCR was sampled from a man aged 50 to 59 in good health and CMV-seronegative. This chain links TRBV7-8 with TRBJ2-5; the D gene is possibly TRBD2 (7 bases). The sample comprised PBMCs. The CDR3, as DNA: TGTGCCAGCAGCCGCCCCGTCCGGGGGGCCGGGGAGACCCAGTACTTC. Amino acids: CASSRPVRGAGETQYF.